Following are 21 T cell receptor beta chains from one sample sequenced in a study of CD8+CD57+ T cells in acquired aplastic anemia. Using genomic DNA as the template, TCR beta VDJ and CDR3 profiling was carried out. TCRdb itself ran the reads through MiXCR, one entry per CDR3 protein. The repertoire holds around 250,000 distinct CDR3 sequences, with roughly 80% as singletons. Individuals selected for sequencing had exhibited CD8+CD57+ cell expansion on flow cytometry. The sample consisted of sorted CD4+, CD8+, or CD8+CD57+ T cells (not recorded which) from PBMCs. These receptors came from a human donor with aplastic anemia.

Written as DNA, the CDR3 is TGTGCCAGCAGCGAAGGACAGGGGACGACTAATGAAAAACTGTTTTTT. Translation: CASSEGQGTTNEKLFF. The gene calls are TRBV9 and TRBJ1-4; 9 bases line up with TRBD1. The V segment lost 3 bases and the J segment 2 bases; nucleotides outside the gene matches: 5. CDR1 SGDLS and CDR2 YYNGEE come from the germline V gene. The CDR3 has 16 amino acids.

In regard to this clonotype: The junction differs from germline at one of its ends, possibly a read error. V usage is TRBV5-1 and J usage is TRBJ2-1; no firm D call. Germline-derived CDR1 and CDR2 are SGHRS and YFSETQ. This CDR3 is built from 13 residues. CDR3: CASSLGEIGRQFF. In nucleotides, the CDR3 is TGTGCCAGCAGCTTGGGCGAGATCGGAAGGCAGTTCTTC.

The rearrangement uses TRBV5-6 and TRBJ1-1; the D is unclear. The CDR3 is 15 residues long. CDR1 and CDR2 (germline): SGHDT, YYEEEE. V dropped 4 bases and J dropped 1 base, with 14 bases sitting between them. CDR3 protein: CASSHAEAGNTEAFF. DNA for the CDR3: TGTGCCAGCAGCCATGCAGAGGCAGGGAACACTGAAGCTTTCTTT.

The chain uses TRBV4-2 and TRBJ2-6; no definite D call. Germline lookup yields CDR1 LGHNA and CDR2 YNFKEQ. The V and J ends lost 1 base and 0 bases respectively, with 13 bases between them. The CDR3 length is 18 residues. CDR3 DNA: TGTGCCAGCAGCCAAGGTGGGCTGAAAAGCTCTGGGGCCAACGTCCTGACTTTC. As protein: CASSQGGLKSSGANVLTF.

Note on this clonotype: The CDR3 does not close with the conserved phenylalanine or tryptophan, likely indicating a read error. The DNA is left out, because the CDR3 cannot be placed on it with certainty; the CDR3 is given as TCRdb lists it. V is TRBV7-9 and J is TRBJ2-3; the table's D call of TRBD1 was not tested on the DNA. Per germline, CDR1 SEHNR and CDR2 FQNEAQ (reference sequence). The CDR3 is 13 residues long, ends included. CDR3 protein: CASSFGSTGGQDE.

This clonotype turned up a few times. A read error may produce the germline difference seen at one junction end. This chain joins TRBV2 and TRBJ2-3; D may be TRBD1 or TRBD2 (6 bases each). The germline CDR1 and CDR2 sequences are SNHLY and FYNNEI. This CDR3 comprises 13 residues. The chain's CDR3 is CTSVEGGPDTQYF. The CDR3 region has the DNA TGTACCAGCGTGGAGGGGGGTCCCGATACGCAGTATTTT.

V gene TRBV4-3 combines with J gene TRBJ2-3, with 8 bases aligning to TRBD2. CDR1 and CDR2 (germline): LGHNA, YSLEER. J was trimmed by 1 base and V by 6 bases; bases with no gene match: 6. The CDR3 is 15 residues long. The CDR3 sequence: CASRWGGGRTDTQYF. DNA of the CDR3: TGCGCCAGCAGATGGGGCGGGGGGCGCACAGATACGCAGTATTTT.

In regard to this clonotype: The CDR3 does not end in the conserved phenylalanine or tryptophan, so this is likely a read error. The limits of the CDR3 on the DNA are not certain, so only TCRdb's listed CDR3 is given. This chain uses TRBV7-6 with TRBJ2-5; the D call in the table, TRBD1, was not verified against the DNA. Germline V gene lookup returns CDR1 SGHVS and CDR2 FNYEAQ. The CDR3 is 12 amino acids long, termini counted. The chain's CDR3 is CAVLGGPETQYS.

As to this clonotype: The junction and the germline gene differ at one end; a read error may be behind it. The chain uses TRBV9 and TRBJ2-1; D may be TRBD2 (6 bases). The CDR3 is 13 residues long. Germline-derived CDR1 and CDR2 are SGDLS and YYNGEE. The CDR3 is CASSDGGISKQMF. The CDR3, as DNA: TGTGCCAGCAGCGATGGGGGGATCAGCAAACAGATGTTC.

The genes are TRBV7-9 and TRBJ2-3, with no clear D. Germline CDR1 SEHNR, CDR2 FQNEAQ (reference sequence). V lost 3 bases and J lost 15, with 22 bases in between. The CDR3 extends over 14 amino acids. CDR3 DNA: TGTGCCAGCAGCTTTGAAAGAAGCCCGGAGACCCATTATTTT. This sequence encodes CASSFERSPETHYF.

This clonotype is a singleton in its sample. This rearrangement joins TRBV29-1 to TRBJ1-2; D not resolved. CDR3 size: 14 residues. The germline gives CDR1 SQVTM, CDR2 ANQGSEA. The CDR3 is CSVRPTDCDYGYTF. The CDR3 DNA reads TGCAGTGTTAGACCCACCGACTGCGACTATGGCTACACCTTC. The full variable domain, rest sourced from reference TRBV29-1 and TRBJ1-2, is SAVISQKPSRDICQRGTSLTIQCQVDSQVTMMFWYRQQPGQSLTLIATANQGSEATYESGFVIDKFPISRPNLTFSTLTVSNMSPEDSSIYLCSVRPTDCDYGYTFGSGTRLTVV.

Only a few counts were recorded for this clonotype. V gene TRBV9 combines with J gene TRBJ2-6, with D perhaps TRBD2 (6 bases). Germline V CDR1 and CDR2: SGDLS, YYNGEE. Trimming took off 2 bases at V and 14 bases at J, with 23 bases between the two ends. This CDR3 has 16 amino acids. The CDR3 DNA reads as TGTGCCAGCAGCGTGGCTGGGGGAGGTGGCTACACCTTCCTGACTTTC. It yields the protein CASSVAGGGGYTFLTF.

The V gene is TRBV15, the J gene TRBJ2-5; D not resolved. The V gene lost 1 base and the J gene lost 4 bases, with 10 bases spanning the gap. Germline V gene lookup returns CDR1 LNHNV and CDR2 YYDKDF (reference sequence). There are 14 residues in the CDR3. CDR3 sequence: CATSRGRDPETQYF. CDR3 DNA: TGTGCCACCAGCAGAGGCAGAGATCCAGAGACCCAGTACTTC.

This clonotype was seen more than once but under ten times. V gene TRBV9 combines with J gene TRBJ2-1; TRBD2 might be the D (6 bases). The germline V and J ends were trimmed by 1 base and 8 bases, with 16 bases remaining between them. This CDR3 is 15 amino acids long. CDR1 is SGDLS, CDR2 YYNGEE, per germline. The CDR3: CASSVKAGRVHEQFF. The CDR3, as DNA: TGTGCCAGCAGCGTAAAAGCGGGCAGGGTCCATGAGCAGTTCTTC.

On this clonotype: It may be a read error: a sequence one base away is much more abundant. The V call is TRBV5-4, the J call TRBJ1-2, with unresolved D. The ends were cut back, 2 bases at V and 2 bases at J, with 13 bases in the middle. From germline, CDR1 is SGHNT and CDR2 YYREEE (reference sequence). The CDR3 runs 15 residues. The CDR3 sequence: CASSFSSGSNYGYTF. The CDR3 DNA sequence: TGTGCCAGCAGCTTTAGTAGCGGGTCAAACTATGGCTACACCTTC.

Worth noting for this clonotype: This CDR3 is missing its conserved last phenylalanine or tryptophan, likely due to a read error. The DNA is left out, because the CDR3 cannot be placed on it with certainty; the CDR3 is given as TCRdb lists it. Here the CDR3 reads CASGLAGGPDTYY. The V call is TRBV7-8, the J call TRBJ2-3; the table's D gene call, TRBD2, was not cross checked with the DNA. The CDR3 region is 13 residues in length, termini included. Germline V gene sequence: CDR1 SGHVS, CDR2 FQNEAQ.

The rearrangement joins TRBV7-2 to TRBJ2-3, with 10 bases fitting TRBD1. CDR1 is SGHTA, CDR2 FQGNSA, per germline. The length of the CDR3 is 17 residues. The V gene end was trimmed by 5 bases and the J gene end by 9 bases; junction bases not matched to a gene: 17. CDR3 in DNA: TGTGCCAGCAGCCTGACAGGGGGCGCCGACTATGGCTACACGCAGTATTTT. This translates into CASSLTGGADYGYTQYF.

To note about this clonotype: The junction and the germline gene differ at one end; a read error may be behind it. The rearrangement links TRBV5-4 to TRBJ2-5, with 7 bases fitting TRBD2. The germline V gene has CDR1 SGHNT and CDR2 YYREEE (reference sequence). The CDR3 covers 14 residues. DNA of the CDR3: TGTGCCAGCAGCTTTACTAGCGCCCAAGAGATCCAGTACTTC. Its protein product is CASSFTSAQEIQYF.

Note on this clonotype: Given the absence of the conserved phenylalanine or tryptophan at the CDR3 end, a read error is likely. No DNA is shown, since the ends of the CDR3 on it are uncertain; the CDR3 is the one TCRdb lists. V and J are TRBV2 and TRBJ1-5; the table gives TRBD1 as D, unverified against the DNA. CDR1 and CDR2 from the germline V gene are SNHLY and FYNNEI. Inclusive of both ends, the CDR3 amounts to 15 amino acids. The CDR3 here is CASRDGGTDTQPLRS.

The CDR3 sequence: CASSLQRSGGVYGYTF. For the CDR3, the DNA is TGTGCCAGCAGCTTGCAGAGAAGCGGGGGCGTATATGGCTACACCTTC. This chain links TRBV7-9 with TRBJ1-2; possible D gene TRBD1, 6 bases. Germline V CDR1 and CDR2: SEHNR, FQNEAQ (reference sequence). The V end lost 3 bases, the J end lost 5 bases, and 19 bases lay between the germline ends. The CDR3 loop spans 16 amino acids.

Comment on this clonotype: Given the absence of the conserved phenylalanine or tryptophan at the CDR3 end, a read error is likely. Because the CDR3's place on the DNA is in doubt, the DNA is left out and the CDR3 is given as listed by TCRdb. J is TRBJ2-4 and V is TRBV7-9. Germline CDR1 and CDR2: SEHNR and FQNEAQ (reference sequence). 12 amino acids form the CDR3, both terminal residues included. The CDR3 loop is CASGGAVAVELH.